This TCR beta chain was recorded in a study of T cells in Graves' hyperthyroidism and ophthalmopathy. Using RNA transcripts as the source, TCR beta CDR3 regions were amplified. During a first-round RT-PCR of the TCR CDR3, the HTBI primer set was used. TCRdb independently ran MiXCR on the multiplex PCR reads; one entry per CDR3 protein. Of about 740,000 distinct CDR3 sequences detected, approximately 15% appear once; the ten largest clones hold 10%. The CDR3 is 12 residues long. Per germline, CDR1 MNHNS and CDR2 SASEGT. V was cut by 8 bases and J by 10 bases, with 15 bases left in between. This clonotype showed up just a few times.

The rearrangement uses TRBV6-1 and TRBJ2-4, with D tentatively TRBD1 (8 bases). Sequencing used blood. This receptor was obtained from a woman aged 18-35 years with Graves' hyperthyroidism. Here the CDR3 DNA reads TGTGCCAGCGACGACAGGGGAGGGATTCAGTACTTC. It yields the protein CASDDRGGIQYF.